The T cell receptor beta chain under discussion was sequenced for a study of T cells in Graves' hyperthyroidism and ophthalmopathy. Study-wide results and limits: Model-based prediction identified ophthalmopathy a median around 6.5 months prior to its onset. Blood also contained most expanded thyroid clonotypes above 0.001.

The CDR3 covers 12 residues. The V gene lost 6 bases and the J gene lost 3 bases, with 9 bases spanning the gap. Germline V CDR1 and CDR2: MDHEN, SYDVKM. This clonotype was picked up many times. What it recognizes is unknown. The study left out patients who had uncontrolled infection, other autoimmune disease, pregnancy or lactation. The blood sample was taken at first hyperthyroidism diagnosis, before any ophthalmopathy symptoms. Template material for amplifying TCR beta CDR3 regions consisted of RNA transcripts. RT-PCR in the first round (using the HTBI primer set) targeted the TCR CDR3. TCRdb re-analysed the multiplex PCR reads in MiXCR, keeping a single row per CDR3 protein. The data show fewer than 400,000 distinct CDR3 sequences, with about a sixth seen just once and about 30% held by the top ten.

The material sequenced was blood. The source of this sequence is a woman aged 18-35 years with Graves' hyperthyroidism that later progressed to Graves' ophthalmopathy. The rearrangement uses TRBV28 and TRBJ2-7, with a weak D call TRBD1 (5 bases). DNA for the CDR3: TGTGCCAGCAGCCTTGACAGCTACGAGCAGTACTTC. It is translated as CASSLDSYEQYF.